The source of this TCR beta chain is a study of T-cell memory formation after mild COVID-19. Study-wide findings and caveats: Nothing showed for sure that second-wave clones peaking on day 37 were SARS-CoV-2 specific. CD4+ bias marked clones expanding day 15 to 37, unlike balanced contracting clones.

Germline lookup yields CDR1 DFQATT and CDR2 SNEGSKA (reference sequence). V lost 1 base to trimming and J lost 3 bases, with 13 bases between them. CDR3 length equals 14 residues. cDNA libraries for TCR alpha and TCR beta, carrying sample barcodes and UMIs, came from 5'RACE with constant-segment primers. TCRdb independently ran MiXCR on the 5' RACE reads; one entry per CDR3 protein. Of over 400,000 distinct CDR3 sequences listed, 20% to 30% are singletons. Regarding this clonotype: Its specificity is not known.

The sample comprised PBMCs or a T cell subset sorted from them (not recorded which). The gene calls are TRBV20-1 and TRBJ2-7; weak D call: TRBD2 (6 bases). The sequence derives from an adult woman who had mild COVID-19 (a few samples of this study predate the infection). Cell type and time point are not known. The CDR3 spells CSARGGTGYYEQYF. The DNA for the CDR3 is TGCAGTGCTAGAGGAGGGACTGGTTACTACGAGCAGTACTTC.